The T cell receptor beta chain under discussion was sequenced for a study of T cell responses to AZD1222 COVID-19 vaccine. CDR1 LGHNA and CDR2 YNFKEQ come from the germline V gene. Trimming removed 4 bases at V and 4 bases at J, with 22 bases between. This CDR3 is 18 amino acids long. Notes on the study in general: Unmutated variant regions are reportedly targeted by nearly half of spike-specific TCRs.

Details on this clone: As yet, its antigen is unknown.

Repertoires were generated with immunoSEQ multiplex PCR, while TCRdb's copy carries only in-frame clones and drops some. Of tens of thousands of clones listed, approximately 85% are singletons. This TCR derives from an adult in good health. The sequencing here drew on peripheral blood, taken on day 0 of AZD1222 vaccination. The chain has TRBV4-2 and TRBJ2-2; D is perhaps TRBD2 (7 bases). The CDR3 reads CASSPSLGGAQVTGELFF. The CDR3 DNA reads TGTGCCAGCAGCCCCAGTTTGGGGGGGGCACAGGTCACCGGGGAGCTGTTTTTT.